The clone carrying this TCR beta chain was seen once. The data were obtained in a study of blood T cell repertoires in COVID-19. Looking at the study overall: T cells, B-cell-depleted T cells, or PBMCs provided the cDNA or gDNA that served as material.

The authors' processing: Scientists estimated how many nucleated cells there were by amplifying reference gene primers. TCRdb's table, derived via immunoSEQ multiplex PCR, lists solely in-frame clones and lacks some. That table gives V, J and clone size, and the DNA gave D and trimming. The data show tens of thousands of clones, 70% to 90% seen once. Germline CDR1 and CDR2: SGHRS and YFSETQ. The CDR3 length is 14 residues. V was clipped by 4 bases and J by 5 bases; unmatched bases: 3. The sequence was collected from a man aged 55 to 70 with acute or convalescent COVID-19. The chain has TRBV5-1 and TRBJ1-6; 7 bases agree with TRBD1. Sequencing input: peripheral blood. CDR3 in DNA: TGCGCCAGCAGCCAGACAGGGAATAATTCACCCCTCCACTTT. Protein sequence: CASSQTGNNSPLHF. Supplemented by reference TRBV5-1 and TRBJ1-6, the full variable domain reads KAGVTQTPRYLIKTRGQQVTLSCSPISGHRSVSWYQQTPGQGLQFLFEYFSETQRNKGNFPGRFSGRQFSNSRSEMNVSTLELGDSALYLCASSQTGNNSPLHFGNGTRLTVT.